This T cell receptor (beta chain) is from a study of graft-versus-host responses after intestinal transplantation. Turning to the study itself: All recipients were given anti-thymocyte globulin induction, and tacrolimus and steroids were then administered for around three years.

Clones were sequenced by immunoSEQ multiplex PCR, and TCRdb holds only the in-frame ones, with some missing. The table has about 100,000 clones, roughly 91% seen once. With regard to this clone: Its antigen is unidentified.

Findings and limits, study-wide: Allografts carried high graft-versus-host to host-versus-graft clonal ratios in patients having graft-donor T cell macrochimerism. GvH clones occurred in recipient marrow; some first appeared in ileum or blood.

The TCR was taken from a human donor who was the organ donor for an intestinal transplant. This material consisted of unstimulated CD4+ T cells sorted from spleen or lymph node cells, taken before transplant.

The CDR3 coding sequence is TGTGCCAGTAGTATGCAACGAGCCAGCACAGATACGCAGTATTTT. Translating gives CASSMQRASTDTQYF. V and J are TRBV19 and TRBJ2-3; D ambiguous. This CDR3 is built from 15 residues. The germline gives CDR1 LNHDA, CDR2 SQIVND (reference sequence). The V and J ends lost 3 bases and 0 bases respectively, with 10 bases between them.